The rows below give T cell receptor beta chains drawn from one sample of a study of beta chain features in type 1 diabetes. Data came from immunoSEQ multiplex PCR; TCRdb stores just in-frame clones and leaves some out. The sample shows roughly 70,000 clones, almost 50% of them seen only once. The sample consisted of central memory CD4+ T cells from blood. These receptors were taken from a young man with type 1 diabetes. The CDR3 runs from the conserved cysteine through the conserved F or W. A D gene is named only where the DNA matches it firmly. Only part of the rows carry a size: once, few, many, or a class if the clone is expanded.

NA,TRBJ2-5,TRBV30,TRBD2,CAWTQGLAGVAQYF,TGTGCCTGGACCCAGGGACTAGCGGGGGTGGCCCAGTACTTC
NA,TRBJ2-5,TRBV6-1,NA,CASSENRARGETQYF,TGTGCCAGCAGTGAAAACAGGGCGAGGGGAGAGACCCAGTACTTC
NA,TRBJ2-7,TRBV27,TRBD2,CASSLSVSGDSYEQYF,TGTGCCAGCAGTTTATCGGTTAGCGGGGACTCCTACGAGCAGTACTTC
NA,TRBJ1-4,TRBV7-2,NA,CASTPAGGEKLFF,TGTGCCAGCACACCTGCGGGCGGGGAAAAACTGTTTTTT
NA,TRBJ1-5,TRBV19,NA,CASSPPLKQGWNQPQHF,TGTGCCAGTAGTCCTCCCCTCAAACAGGGTTGGAATCAGCCCCAGCATTTT
NA,TRBJ2-3,TRBV7-2,NA,CASRGAGKDTQYF,TGTGCCAGCAGGGGGGCCGGGAAAGATACGCAGTATTTT
few,TRBJ1-1,TRBV6-1,NA,CASSESGVRAEAFF,TGTGCCAGCAGTGAAAGCGGGGTTAGAGCTGAAGCTTTCTTT
few,TRBJ1-1,TRBV30,TRBD1,CAWNRQGDTEAFF,TGTGCCTGGAACCGACAGGGGGACACTGAAGCTTTCTTT
once,TRBJ1-1,TRBV9,TRBD1,CASSLNRGEAFF,TGTGCCAGCAGCCTTAACAGGGGCGAAGCTTTCTTT
few,TRBJ2-5,TRBV11-2,NA,CASSLGTDETQYF,TGTGCCAGCAGCTTGGGGACTGACGAGACCCAGTACTTC
NA,TRBJ2-5,TRBV11-2,TRBD2,CASSGGGTQYF,TGTGCCAGCAGCGGGGGGGGGACCCAGTACTTC
NA,TRBJ1-1,TRBV6-1,TRBD1,CASRPLDRGTEAFF,TGTGCCAGCAGGCCCTTAGACAGGGGTACTGAAGCTTTCTTT
NA,TRBJ2-2,TRBV23-1,TRBD1,CASKEPGQGNTGELFF,TGCGCCAGCAAAGAACCGGGACAGGGGAACACCGGGGAGCTGTTTTTT
few,TRBJ2-7,TRBV7-2,TRBD1,CASSNRGEQYF,TGTGCCAGCAGCAACAGGGGCGAGCAGTACTTC
NA,TRBJ2-6,TRBV7-9,NA,CASSFKAGEYPGANVLTF,TGTGCCAGCAGCTTCAAGGCAGGGGAGTACCCTGGGGCCAACGTCCTGACTTTC
NA,TRBJ2-3,TRBV6-6,TRBD2,CASSYPKAGDTDTQYF,TGTGCCAGCAGTTACCCTAAAGCGGGGGACACAGATACGCAGTATTTT
few,TRBJ2-7,TRBV7-2,TRBD2,CASSSTPGGSYEQYF,TGTGCCAGCAGCTCTACCCCGGGGGGTTCCTACGAGCAGTACTTC
few,TRBJ1-1,TRBV30,NA,CAWAGRTEAFF,TGTGCCTGGGCAGGGAGGACTGAAGCTTTCTTT
NA,TRBJ2-2,TRBV5-1,NA,CASSFNTAGELFF,TGCGCCAGCAGCTTTAATACGGCCGGGGAGCTGTTTTTT
NA,TRBJ1-1,TRBV5-1,TRBD1,CASSSGQGADEAFF,TGCGCCAGCAGCTCTGGACAGGGGGCCGATGAAGCTTTCTTT
NA,TRBJ2-7,TRBV10-3,NA,CAISDLRRRQYF,TGTGCCATCAGTGATCTACGGAGACGGCAGTACTTC
NA,TRBJ2-5,TRBV9,TRBD2,CASSVGVAGALETQYF,TGTGCCAGCAGCGTAGGAGTAGCGGGGGCCCTGGAGACCCAGTACTTC
once,TRBJ1-4,TRBV7-9,NA,CASSPPGGKGFNEKLFF,TGTGCCAGCAGCCCTCCGGGGGGAAAGGGATTTAATGAAAAACTGTTTTTT
NA,TRBJ2-3,TRBV4-1,NA,CASSDRAGHTDTQYF,TGCGCCAGCAGCGACAGGGCGGGGCACACAGATACGCAGTATTTT
few,TRBJ2-3,TRBV5-1,NA,CASSPPYSTDTQYF,TGCGCCAGCAGCCCGCCCTATAGCACAGATACGCAGTATTTT
NA,TRBJ2-5,TRBV2,TRBD2,CASRGTSGKETQYF,TGTGCCAGCAGAGGGACTAGCGGAAAAGAGACCCAGTACTTC
few,TRBJ2-4,TRBV11-2,TRBD1,CASSSRGREGIQYF,TGTGCCAGCAGCTCCAGGGGGCGCGAAGGCATTCAGTACTTC
NA,TRBJ1-5,TRBV7-2,NA,CASSLTEGLGQPQHF,TGTGCCAGCAGCTTAACGGAGGGTTTGGGTCAGCCCCAGCATTTT
NA,TRBJ1-2,TRBV18,TRBD1,CASSPPGGADYGYTF,TGTGCCAGCTCACCACCAGGGGGCGCCGACTATGGCTACACCTTC
few,TRBJ1-2,TRBV19,TRBD1,CASSLPGTGMGGYTF,TGTGCCAGTAGTCTTCCCGGGACAGGGATGGGTGGCTACACCTTC
once,TRBJ1-2,TRBV11-3,NA,CASSSNGYGYTF,TGTGCCAGCAGCTCGAACGGCTATGGCTACACCTTC
NA,TRBJ1-5,TRBV27,NA,CASSLSTEGAPQHF,TGTGCCAGCAGTTTATCTACGGAAGGGGCGCCCCAGCATTTT